Included here is one T cell receptor beta chain sequence, with context. This entry is derived from a study of control samples from healthy donors and cancer patients. Method: immunoSEQ multiplex PCR; TCRdb's copy keeps in-frame clones and lacks some. This sample has around 250,000 clones; 82% occur once, and the top ten carry 13%. This receptor was taken from a woman aged 60 to 75 with lung cancer. The specimen sequenced was PBMCs.

Written as DNA, the CDR3 is TGCGCCAGCAGACCCCTCACCGGGGGGGAAGAGACCCAGTACTTC. Protein: CASRPLTGGEETQYF. The chain joins TRBV5-1 to TRBJ2-5; the match to TRBD2 covers 8 bases. Germline V gene lookup returns CDR1 SGHRS and CDR2 YFSETQ. There are 15 residues in the CDR3. V lost 5 bases, J lost 3 bases, and 9 bases stayed unmatched.